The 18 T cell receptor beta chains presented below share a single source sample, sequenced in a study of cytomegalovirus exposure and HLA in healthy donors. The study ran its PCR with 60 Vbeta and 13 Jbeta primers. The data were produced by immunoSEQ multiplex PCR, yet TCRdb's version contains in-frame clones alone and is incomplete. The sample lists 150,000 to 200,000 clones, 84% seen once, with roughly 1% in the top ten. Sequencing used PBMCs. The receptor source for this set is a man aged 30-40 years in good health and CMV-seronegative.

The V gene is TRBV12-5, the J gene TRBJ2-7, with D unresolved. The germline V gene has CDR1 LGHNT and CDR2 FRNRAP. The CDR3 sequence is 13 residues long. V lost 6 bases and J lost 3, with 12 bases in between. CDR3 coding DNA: TGTGCTAGTGGCCCCCCGAGTTACTACGAGCAGTACTTC. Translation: CASGPPSYYEQYF.

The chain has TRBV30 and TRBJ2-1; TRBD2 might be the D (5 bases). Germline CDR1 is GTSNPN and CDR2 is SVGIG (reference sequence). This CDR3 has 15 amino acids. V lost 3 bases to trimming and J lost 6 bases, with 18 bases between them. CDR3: CAWSNNAETTNEQFF. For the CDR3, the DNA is TGTGCCTGGAGCAATAACGCCGAGACTACCAATGAGCAGTTCTTC.

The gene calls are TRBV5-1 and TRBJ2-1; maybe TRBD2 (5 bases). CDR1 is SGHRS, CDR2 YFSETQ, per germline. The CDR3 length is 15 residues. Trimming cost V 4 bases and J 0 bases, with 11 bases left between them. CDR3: CASSDNGNSYNEQFF. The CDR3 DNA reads TGCGCCAGCAGCGATAACGGGAACTCCTACAATGAGCAGTTCTTC. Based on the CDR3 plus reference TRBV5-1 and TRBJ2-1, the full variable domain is KAGVTQTPRYLIKTRGQQVTLSCSPISGHRSVSWYQQTPGQGLQFLFEYFSETQRNKGNFPGRFSGRQFSNSRSEMNVSTLELGDSALYLCASSDNGNSYNEQFFGPGTRLTVL.

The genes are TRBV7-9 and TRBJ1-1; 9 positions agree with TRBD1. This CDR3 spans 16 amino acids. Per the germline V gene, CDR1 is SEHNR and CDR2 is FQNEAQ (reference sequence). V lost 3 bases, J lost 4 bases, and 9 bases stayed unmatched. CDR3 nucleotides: TGTGCCAGCAGCTTGCCAAAACAGGGGGCCCCCACTGAAGCTTTCTTT. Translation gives CASSLPKQGAPTEAFF.

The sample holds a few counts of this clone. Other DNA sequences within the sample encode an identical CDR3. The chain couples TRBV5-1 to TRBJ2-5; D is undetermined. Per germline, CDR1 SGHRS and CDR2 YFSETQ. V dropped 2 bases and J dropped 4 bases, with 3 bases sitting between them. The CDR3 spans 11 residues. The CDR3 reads CASSFLETQYF. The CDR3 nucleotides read TGCGCCAGCAGCTTTCTAGAGACCCAGTACTTC. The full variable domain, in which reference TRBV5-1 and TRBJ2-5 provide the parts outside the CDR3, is KAGVTQTPRYLIKTRGQQVTLSCSPISGHRSVSWYQQTPGQGLQFLFEYFSETQRNKGNFPGRFSGRQFSNSRSEMNVSTLELGDSALYLCASSFLETQYFGPGTRLLVL.

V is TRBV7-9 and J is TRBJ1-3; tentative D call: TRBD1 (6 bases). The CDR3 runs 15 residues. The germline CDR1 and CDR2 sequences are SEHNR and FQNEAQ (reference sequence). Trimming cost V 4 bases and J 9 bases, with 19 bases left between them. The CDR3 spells CASSSWTEPRVTIYF. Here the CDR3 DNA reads TGTGCCAGCAGCTCCTGGACAGAGCCGCGCGTCACCATATATTTT.

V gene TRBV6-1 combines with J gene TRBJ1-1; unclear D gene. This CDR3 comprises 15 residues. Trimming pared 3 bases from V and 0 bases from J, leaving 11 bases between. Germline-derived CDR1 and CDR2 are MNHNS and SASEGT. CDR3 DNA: TGTGCCAGCAGTGATTGGGTACAGATGAACACTGAAGCTTTCTTT. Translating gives CASSDWVQMNTEAFF.

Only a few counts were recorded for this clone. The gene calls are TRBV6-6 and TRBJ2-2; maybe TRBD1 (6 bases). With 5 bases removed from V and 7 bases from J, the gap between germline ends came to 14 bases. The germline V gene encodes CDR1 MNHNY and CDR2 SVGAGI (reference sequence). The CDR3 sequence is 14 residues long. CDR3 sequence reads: CASSQKQGIGELFF. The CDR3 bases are TGTGCCAGCAGTCAAAAGCAGGGGATCGGGGAGCTGTTTTTT.

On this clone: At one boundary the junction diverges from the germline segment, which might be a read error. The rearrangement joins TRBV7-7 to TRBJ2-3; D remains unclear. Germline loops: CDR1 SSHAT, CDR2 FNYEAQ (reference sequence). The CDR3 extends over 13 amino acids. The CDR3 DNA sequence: TGTGCTAGCAGCTTAGATCTACAGGATACGCAGTATTTT. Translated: CASSLDLQDTQYF.

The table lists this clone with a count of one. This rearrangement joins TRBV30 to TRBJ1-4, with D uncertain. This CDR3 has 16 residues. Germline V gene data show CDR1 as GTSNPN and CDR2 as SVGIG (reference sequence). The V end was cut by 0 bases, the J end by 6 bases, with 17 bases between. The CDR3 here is CAWSVRAWRVDEKLFF. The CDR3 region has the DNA TGTGCCTGGAGTGTACGGGCCTGGCGGGTTGATGAAAAACTGTTTTTT.

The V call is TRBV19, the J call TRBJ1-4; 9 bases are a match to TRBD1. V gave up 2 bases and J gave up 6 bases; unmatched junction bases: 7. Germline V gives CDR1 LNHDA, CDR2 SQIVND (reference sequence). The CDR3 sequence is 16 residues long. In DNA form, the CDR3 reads TGTGCCAGTAGTATAATTAGGGGACAGGGTTATGAAAAACTGTTTTTT. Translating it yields CASSIIRGQGYEKLFF.

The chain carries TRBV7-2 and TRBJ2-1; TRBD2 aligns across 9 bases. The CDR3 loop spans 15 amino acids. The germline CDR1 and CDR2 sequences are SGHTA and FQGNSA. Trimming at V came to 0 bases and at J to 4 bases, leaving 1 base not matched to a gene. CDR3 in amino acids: CASSLALAGYNEQFF. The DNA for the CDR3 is TGTGCCAGCAGCTTAGCACTAGCGGGTTACAATGAGCAGTTCTTC.

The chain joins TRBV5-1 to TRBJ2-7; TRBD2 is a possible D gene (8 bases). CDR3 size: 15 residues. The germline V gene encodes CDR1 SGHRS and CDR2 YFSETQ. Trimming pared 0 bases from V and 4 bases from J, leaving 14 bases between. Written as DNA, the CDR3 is TGCGCCAGCAGCTTGGCCGGGAGGGGGCTGTACGAGCAGTACTTC. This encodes CASSLAGRGLYEQYF.

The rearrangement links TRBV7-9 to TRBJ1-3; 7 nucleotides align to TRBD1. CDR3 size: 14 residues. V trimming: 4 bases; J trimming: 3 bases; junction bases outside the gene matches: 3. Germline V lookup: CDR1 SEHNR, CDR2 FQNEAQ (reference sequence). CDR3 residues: CASSYQGDGNTIYF. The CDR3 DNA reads TGTGCCAGCAGCTACCAGGGGGATGGAAACACCATATATTTT. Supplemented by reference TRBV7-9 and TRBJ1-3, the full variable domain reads DTGVSQNPRHKITKRGQNVTFRCDPISEHNRLYWYRQTLGQGPEFLTYFQNEAQLEKSRLLSDRFSAERPKGSFSTLEIQRTEQGDSAMYLCASSYQGDGNTIYFGEGSWLTVV.

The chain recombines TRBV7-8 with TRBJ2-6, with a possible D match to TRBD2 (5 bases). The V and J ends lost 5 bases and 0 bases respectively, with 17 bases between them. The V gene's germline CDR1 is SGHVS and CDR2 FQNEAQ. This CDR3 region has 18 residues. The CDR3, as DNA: TGTGCCAGCAGCCTAACGCGGGTTCCCACCTCTGGGGCCAACGTCCTGACTTTC. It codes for CASSLTRVPTSGANVLTF.

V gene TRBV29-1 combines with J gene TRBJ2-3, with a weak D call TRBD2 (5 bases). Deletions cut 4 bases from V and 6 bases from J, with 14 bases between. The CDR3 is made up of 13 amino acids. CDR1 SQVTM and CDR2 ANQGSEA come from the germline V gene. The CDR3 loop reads CSVGLSVRDTQYF. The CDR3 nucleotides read TGCAGCGTTGGACTTAGCGTGAGGGATACGCAGTATTTT.

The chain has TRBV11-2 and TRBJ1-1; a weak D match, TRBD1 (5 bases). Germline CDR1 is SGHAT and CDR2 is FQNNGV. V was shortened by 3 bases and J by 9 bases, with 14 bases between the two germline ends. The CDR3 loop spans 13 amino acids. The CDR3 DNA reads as TGTGCCAGCAGCTTGGAAGACAGAGGCAAAGCTTTCTTT. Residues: CASSLEDRGKAFF.

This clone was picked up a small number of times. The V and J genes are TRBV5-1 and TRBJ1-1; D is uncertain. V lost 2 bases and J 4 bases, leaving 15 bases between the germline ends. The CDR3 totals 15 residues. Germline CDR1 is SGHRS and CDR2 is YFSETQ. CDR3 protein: CASSFDMRAGTEAFF. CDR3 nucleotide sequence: TGCGCCAGCAGCTTCGATATGCGGGCTGGCACTGAAGCTTTCTTT.